This T cell receptor beta chain was recorded in a study of identical twins. General study points: There was an excess of low generation probability in the out-of-frame alpha sequences that twins shared. With abundant cord blood beta clonotypes, insertions were fewer; memory repertoires showed no such pattern.

All donors comprised healthy Caucasians. Template switching, a step in the protocol, added a universal primer site, and cDNA carried unique molecular identifiers. TCRdb re-analysed the 5' RACE reads in MiXCR, keeping a single row per CDR3 protein. In the table there are roughly 240,000 distinct CDR3 sequences, approximately 7% of which are singletons. There are 16 residues in the CDR3. V lost 0 bases and J 0 bases, leaving 12 bases between the germline ends. Germline V lookup: CDR1 SQVTM, CDR2 ANQGSEA. Remarks on this clonotype: Its antigen remains unknown. A read error may be the cause here, since a much bigger clone is one base away.

This sample was shared with a second study, whose subject was yellow fever vaccine responses in identical twins.

The TCR sequence derives from a woman aged 18-29 years in good health. Sample: memory (CD45RO+) T cells sorted from blood. The chain carries TRBV29-1 and TRBJ2-1; D is unclear. CDR3 sequence: CSVEDPSTSSYNEQFF. As DNA, the CDR3 is TGCAGCGTTGAAGATCCATCGACCAGCTCCTACAATGAGCAGTTCTTC.